This T cell receptor (beta chain) was identified during a study of T cells after yellow fever vaccination. Study-wide context: SMART-Seq v4 Ultra Low Input prepared libraries from low-cell fractions. Study-wide results and caveats: Secondary responses were weaker yet peaked faster, day 5 versus 15. The study re-detected most primary-vaccination clones after the booster (96% CD4, 80% to 90% CD8).

To note about this clonotype: Its antigen is undetermined.

The study made its TCR cDNA through 5'RACE template switching. That step introduced a universal primer site along with UMIs. TCRdb redid the calling of the 5' RACE reads with MiXCR, one entry per CDR3 protein. The sample records around 500,000 distinct CDR3 sequences, around a fifth being singletons. Trimming cost V 0 bases and J 3 bases, with 12 bases left between them. The germline V gene encodes CDR1 SGHRS and CDR2 YFSETQ. The CDR3 extends over 15 amino acids. This clonotype was sampled from a man younger than 35 who received the YFV17D yellow fever vaccine. This specimen was PBMCs, taken roughly 20 days after the first yellow fever vaccination. The chain couples TRBV5-1 to TRBJ2-5; TRBD1 might be the D (5 bases). The CDR3, as DNA: TGCGCCAGCAGCTTGGGTGACAGAAAAGAAGAGACCCAGTACTTC. The encoded protein is CASSLGDRKEETQYF.